The sequence of this T cell receptor beta chain was determined in a study of T cell changes during pregnancy in multiple sclerosis. Trimming stripped 3 bases from V and 1 base from J, with 10 bases between. There are 13 residues in the CDR3. CDR1 and CDR2 from the germline V gene are GTSNPN and SVGIG (reference sequence). Profiled with immunoSEQ multiplex PCR; TCRdb holds only in-frame clones, not every one. The sample has about 40,000 clones, around 90% seen once. This chain joins TRBV30 and TRBJ2-7; D may be TRBD2 (7 bases). Material: peripheral blood, obtained in the first trimester of pregnancy. The sequence derives from a female donor in good health, enrolled as a control in a pregnancy study. CDR3 sequence reads: CAWRSGTSYEQYF. The CDR3 coding sequence is TGTGCCTGGAGGAGCGGGACATCCTACGAGCAGTACTTC. The variable domain in full, completed from reference TRBV30 and TRBJ2-7, reads SQTIHQWPATLVQPVGSPLSLECTVEGTSNPNLYWYRQAAGRGLQLLFYSVGIGQISSEVPQNLSASRPQDRQFILSSKKLLLSDSGFYLCAWRSGTSYEQYFGPGTRLTVT.